This T cell receptor beta chain was recovered during a study of blood T cell repertoires in COVID-19. Whole-study context: Acute and convalescent COVID-19 samples came from the United States, Italy and Spain. From T cells, B-cell-depleted T cells, or PBMCs came the material, which was cDNA or gDNA.

Original handling: Amplification of reference gene primers provided the estimated nucleated cell counts. Measured with immunoSEQ multiplex PCR; TCRdb has only the in-frame clones, and not every one. From that table come the V and J calls and clone size; the DNA was used to work out D and trimming. The sample records some 29,000 clones, 89% being singletons. V lost 4 bases and J lost 4, with 13 bases in between. The CDR3 consists of 14 residues. Germline V gene data show CDR1 as LGHNA and CDR2 as YNFKEQ. The sequenced material came from peripheral blood. The J gene is TRBJ2-5, the V gene TRBV4-2; D might be TRBD1 (6 bases). This sequence originates from a human donor in a cohort sampled during active COVID-19. The CDR3 spells CASSPQGSGETQYF. CDR3 in DNA: TGTGCCAGCAGCCCCCAGGGGAGTGGAGAGACCCAGTACTTC.